This record covers a single T cell receptor beta chain. Its antigen remains unidentified. A read error may account for a junction end that differs from germline. The library was made by the immunoSEQ multiplex PCR assay. The paper's data handling went like this. A statistical classification framework was built for diagnosing cytomegalovirus status from the catalog of TCR beta chain sequences. TCRdb re-hosts the immuneACCESS table, in-frame sequences only. Its copies lack some clones; in the studies checked, an unresolved V gene accounts for under half of them, and the cause for the rest is not known. That table furnishes V, J and clone size, whereas the DNA furnished D and trimming. Counted in this sample were tens of thousands of clones; approximately 91% of them appeared once. The ten largest clones take up about 2.2% of the sample. This record belongs to a study of cytomegalovirus exposure and HLA in healthy donors (dated by TCRdb to between 2016 and 2019). Broadly, across the study: The roughly 670 repertoires of the first cohort and the 110 or so validation repertoires were produced on the same platform, according to a later analysis. The study combined high-throughput TCR immunosequencing, statistical association of individual TCRs with disease status, and machine learning to predict cytomegalovirus infection status. The study was designed to test whether signatures of past pathogen exposure could be identified by cataloging public T cell receptors. In addition to the first cohort of 666 subjects, a separate validation cohort of 120 different subjects was used. The paper as a whole reports these results and caveats: A later analysis found that TCRs clustered in the first cohort also tended to co-occur in the 120 validation repertoires, with 94% of cluster scores above 0. The authors suggested that the approach could potentially be extended to other disease states and immunological phenotypes. The validation cohort had no HLA typing available for a later analysis, so co-occurrence within that cohort was assessed over all 120 or so repertoires. While some public TCRs were present in many individuals, most TCR sequences turned up only very rarely across donors. The classifier was reported to diagnose cytomegalovirus status with high specificity and sensitivity in both the original cohort and the validation cohort. The study listed 164 TCR beta chains as associated with cytomegalovirus. In vitro tests confirmed that three of the cytomegalovirus-associated TCR beta chains recognize cytomegalovirus antigens.

The donors belonged to the validation cohort of roughly 120 subjects, which was separate from the approximately 700-subject first cohort. Sequencing was performed on PBMCs. This receptor was identified in a man aged 30-40 years in good health and CMV-seronegative.

This receptor has the CDR3 CASSLGQYYEQYF. The DNA sequence is given as TGTGCTAGCAGCTTAGGACAGTACTACGAGCAGTACTTC. The V gene is TRBV7-7 and the J gene is TRBJ2-7; matching of 6 bases hints at TRBD1 as the D gene. The CDR3 goes from the cysteine to the phenylalanine over 13 residues. The only DNA kept is the CDR3, 39 bases in frame from the first base. CDR1 and CDR2 are read off the germline V gene (reference sequence) as SSHAT and FNYEAQ.